The 21 T cell receptor beta chains listed next were all sequenced from one sample in a study of T cell responses to AZD1222 COVID-19 vaccine. The table came from immunoSEQ multiplex PCR; TCRdb's copy has only in-frame clones and leaves some out. The sample shows some 170,000 clones, 70% to 90% of them seen only once. The sample in question was peripheral blood, obtained on day 0 of AZD1222 vaccination. These receptors were obtained from an adult in good health.

Notes on this clone: A junction boundary mismatches the germline segment, possibly from a read error. The J gene is TRBJ1-3, the V gene TRBV2; a possible D gene is TRBD1 (5 bases). The CDR3 spans 13 residues. Germline V gives CDR1 SNHLY, CDR2 FYNNEI. The CDR3 sequence is CASSVNSLRTGDF. CDR3 DNA sequence: TGTGCCAGCAGTGTAAACAGCTTAAGAACGGGGGATTTT. The complete variable domain, with remaining parts taken from reference TRBV2 and TRBJ1-3, reads EPEVTQTPSHQVTQMGQEVILRCVPISNHLYFYWYRQILGQKVEFLVSFYNNEISEKSEIFDDQFSVERPDGSNFTLKIRSTKLEDSAMYFCASSVNSLRTGDFGEGSWLTVV.

The chain uses TRBV11-2 and TRBJ2-1; 7 nucleotides agree with TRBD2. The CDR3 covers 15 residues. The V and J ends lost 8 bases and 5 bases, in that order; junction bases with no gene match: 12. From germline, CDR1 is SGHAT and CDR2 FQNNGV. CDR3 protein: CASHRAAGVNNEQFF. CDR3 in DNA: TGTGCCAGCCATAGGGCGGCGGGAGTGAACAATGAGCAGTTCTTC.

The genes are TRBV5-1 and TRBJ2-7; no reliable D call. CDR1 is SGHRS, CDR2 YFSETQ, per germline. Trimming stripped 7 bases from V and 2 bases from J, with 13 bases between. CDR3 size: 13 residues. The CDR3 bases are TGCGCCAGCGGGATGATCCGTCCCTACGAGCAGTACGTC. Amino acids: CASGMIRPYEQYV.

This clone was recorded only once. This chain joins TRBV11-2 and TRBJ1-2; D remains unclear. Between the trimmed V and J ends, which lost 2 bases and 6 bases, there was a span of 13 bases. The length of the CDR3 is 14 residues. CDR1 is SGHAT and CDR2 is FQNNGV in the germline V gene. CDR3 sequence reads: CASSLRRSHHGYTF. The CDR3 nucleotides read TGTGCCAGCAGCTTAAGAAGGTCTCATCATGGCTACACCTTC.

The chain is built from TRBV7-9 and TRBJ1-4, with 9 bases that match TRBD1. The ends lost 2 bases at V and 8 bases at J; junction bases unmatched: 9. This CDR3 contains 16 residues. CDR1 and CDR2 from the germline V gene are SEHNR and FQNEAQ (reference sequence). CDR3 in DNA: TGTGCCAGCAGCTTACCCGACAGGGGGTCCTGGGAAAAACTGTTTTTT. Translation gives CASSLPDRGSWEKLFF.

The rearrangement links TRBV7-6 to TRBJ2-1, with TRBD2 matching 7 bases. The CDR3 runs 15 residues. Germline CDR1 and CDR2: SGHVS and FNYEAQ. V was clipped by 4 bases and J by 7 bases; unmatched bases: 10. DNA of the CDR3: TGTGCCAGCAGCTCAGGACTAGTAACCACGAATGAGCAGTTCTTC. It specifies CASSSGLVTTNEQFF.

The V and J genes are TRBV18 and TRBJ1-5, with TRBD1 matching 10 bases. This CDR3 has 14 amino acids. Germline V gene data show CDR1 as KGHSH and CDR2 as LQKENI. V lost 6 bases, J lost 4 bases, and 3 bases stayed unmatched. The CDR3 reads CASSAGQGNQPQHF. The CDR3 bases are TGTGCCAGCTCTGCGGGACAGGGGAATCAGCCCCAGCATTTT.

This clone turned up a few times. The chain recombines TRBV20-1 with TRBJ2-5; D assignment may be TRBD1 or TRBD2 (5 bases each). This CDR3 has 13 residues. Germline values: CDR1 DFQATT, CDR2 SNEGSKA (reference sequence). V shed 3 bases and J shed 4 bases, with 12 bases lying between them. CDR3 sequence reads: CSASSQGRETQYF. CDR3 DNA sequence: TGCAGTGCTAGTAGTCAGGGACGAGAGACCCAGTACTTC.

This sequence joins TRBV7-2 and TRBJ2-1; the D gene is possibly TRBD1 (6 bases). Trimming took 6 bases from V and 0 from J, leaving 15 bases between them. Germline CDR1 and CDR2: SGHTA and FQGNSA. The CDR3 runs to 16 residues. This CDR3 is CASRFRGESSYNEQFF. Written as DNA, the CDR3 is TGTGCCAGCAGGTTCAGGGGCGAGAGCTCCTACAATGAGCAGTTCTTC.

The chain recombines TRBV6-2 or TRBV6-3 with TRBJ2-4, with TRBD2 matching 13 bases. The CDR3 spans 19 residues. The V segment lost 2 bases and the J segment 0 bases; nucleotides outside the gene matches: 7. Germline V gene lookup returns CDR1 MNHEY and CDR2 SVGEGT. In DNA form, the CDR3 reads TGTGCCAGCAGTTACACCGAAGGGACTAGCGGGATAGCCAAAAACATTCAGTACTTC. It is translated as CASSYTEGTSGIAKNIQYF.

The V gene is TRBV28, the J gene TRBJ2-6, with a tentative D call TRBD2 (6 bases). V gave up 3 bases and J gave up 1 base, with 13 bases separating them. This CDR3 is built from 17 residues. Germline CDR1 MDHEN, CDR2 SYDVKM. CDR3 bases: TGTGCCAGCAGTTTCCCGGGGGTGATATCTGGGGCCAACGTCCTGACTTTC. Its protein product is CASSFPGVISGANVLTF.

In its sample, this clone was seen a few times. The V call is TRBV18, the J call TRBJ2-7, with 8 bases fitting TRBD2. CDR3 length equals 16 residues. In germline, CDR1 is KGHSH, CDR2 LQKENI. V was clipped by 3 bases and J by 0 bases; unmatched bases: 7. In DNA, the CDR3 is TGTGCCAGCTCACCCATAGCGGGGACGTCCTCCTACGAGCAGTACTTC. Its translation: CASSPIAGTSSYEQYF.

V usage is TRBV29-1 and J usage is TRBJ1-6, with D unresolved. V lost 6 bases to trimming and J lost 7 bases, with 13 bases between them. This CDR3 has 13 residues. From germline, CDR1 is SQVTM and CDR2 ANQGSEA. The CDR3 loop is CSVQTGGNSPLHF. The DNA of the CDR3 is TGCAGCGTCCAAACGGGTGGGAATTCACCCCTCCACTTT.

V and J are TRBV27 and TRBJ1-1; 9 nucleotides agree with TRBD1. V lost 4 bases to trimming and J lost 4 bases; unmatched junction nucleotides: 7. The CDR3 covers 15 residues. Looked up from germline, CDR1 is MNHEY and CDR2 is SMNVEV (reference sequence). CDR3 protein: CASSSRTGVRTEAFF. The CDR3 region has the DNA TGTGCCAGCAGTTCCCGGACAGGGGTCCGCACTGAAGCTTTCTTT.

The V and J genes are TRBV6-2 or TRBV6-3 and TRBJ1-2; TRBD1 might be the D (5 bases). There are 13 residues in the CDR3. With 6 bases removed from V and 2 bases from J, the gap between germline ends came to 10 bases. Germline lookup yields CDR1 MNHEY and CDR2 SVGEGT. This CDR3 is CASSFGGNYGYTF. The CDR3 DNA is TGTGCCAGCAGCTTTGGGGGAAACTATGGCTACACCTTC.

This chain links TRBV19 with TRBJ1-1; D not resolved. CDR3 length: 16 residues. Trimming took off 9 bases at V and 0 bases at J, with 20 bases between the two ends. Germline loops: CDR1 LNHDA, CDR2 SQIVND (reference sequence). The CDR3 reads CARLFPPTWMNTEAFF. CDR3 nucleotide sequence: TGTGCCAGACTATTTCCGCCCACATGGATGAACACTGAAGCTTTCTTT. The full variable domain, with the rest looked up from reference TRBV19 and TRBJ1-1, is DGGITQSPKYLFRKEGQNVTLSCEQNLNHDAMYWYRQDPGQGLRLIYYSQIVNDFQKGDIAEGYSVSREKKESFPLTVTSAQKNPTAFYLCARLFPPTWMNTEAFFGQGTRLTVV.

This sequence joins TRBV7-3 and TRBJ2-3; TRBD1 matches at 10 bases. The CDR3 is made up of 14 amino acids. CDR1 and CDR2 (germline): SGHTA, FQGTGA. V lost 5 bases to trimming and J lost 3 bases; unmatched junction nucleotides: 2. The CDR3 is CASSPGQGTDTQYF. CDR3 nucleotide sequence: TGTGCCAGCAGCCCGGGACAGGGGACAGATACGCAGTATTTT.

The rearrangement joins TRBV2 to TRBJ2-6; no definite D call. CDR3 size: 14 residues. Deletions cut 7 bases from V and 0 bases from J, with 7 bases between. CDR1 and CDR2 from the germline V gene are SNHLY and FYNNEI. CDR3: CASKYNSGANVLTF. Here the CDR3 DNA reads TGTGCCAGCAAATACAACTCTGGGGCCAACGTCCTGACTTTC.

A note on this clone: The sample contains more than one DNA sequence encoding this CDR3. The rearrangement links TRBV7-9 to TRBJ1-6; D possibly corresponds to TRBD1 (5 bases). Deletions cut 2 bases from V and 7 bases from J, with 6 bases between. Germline V gene lookup returns CDR1 SEHNR and CDR2 FQNEAQ (reference sequence). The CDR3 consists of 13 residues. The CDR3 is CASSLQGNSPLHF. In nucleotides, the CDR3 is TGTGCCAGCAGCTTACAGGGCAATTCACCCCTCCACTTT.

This clone has just a few counts. The chain carries TRBV28 and TRBJ2-1; D remains unclear. Trimming stripped 5 bases from V and 5 bases from J, with 22 bases between. Per germline, CDR1 MDHEN and CDR2 SYDVKM. The CDR3 length is 17 residues. The CDR3 nucleotides read TGTGCCAGCAGTCCCTTATCCCCGTTCCGACGGAACAATGAGCAGTTCTTC. It specifies CASSPLSPFRRNNEQFF.

V gene TRBV29-1 combines with J gene TRBJ2-7; 15 bases map to TRBD2. Germline lookup yields CDR1 SQVTM and CDR2 ANQGSEA. The CDR3 extends over 13 amino acids. The J segment lost 6 bases and the V segment lost 6 bases, leaving 3 bases of the junction unmatched. The CDR3, as DNA: TGCAGCGTCCCGGGACTAGCGGGAGGCGAGCAGTACTTC. Translating gives CSVPGLAGGEQYF.